These 29 T cell receptor beta chains were all obtained from the same sample, sequenced in a study of blood T cell repertoires in COVID-19. Method: immunoSEQ multiplex PCR; TCRdb's copy keeps in-frame clones and lacks some. The sample has approximately 310,000 clones; approximately 89% are singletons. Input material: peripheral blood. These receptors originate from a woman aged 45-65 years who had recovered from COVID-19.

The chain employs TRBV14 and TRBJ2-7; a weak D match, TRBD2 (6 bases). Germline CDR1 and CDR2: SGHDN and FVKESK. Deletions cut 4 bases from V and 6 bases from J, with 10 bases between. CDR3 length: 12 amino acids. The CDR3 sequence: CASSRLGTEQYF. In DNA, the CDR3 is TGTGCCAGCAGCCGACTAGGCACCGAGCAGTACTTC. Looking up the rest from reference TRBV14 and TRBJ2-7 gives the full variable domain: EAGVTQFPSHSVIEKGQTVTLRCDPISGHDNLYWYRRVMGKEIKFLLHFVKESKQDESGMPNNRFLAERTGGTYSTLKVQPAELEDSGVYFCASSRLGTEQYFGPGTRLTVT.

This chain joins TRBV6-1 and TRBJ2-5, with D perhaps matching TRBD1 (6 bases). The germline V gene has CDR1 MNHNS and CDR2 SASEGT. Trimming shortened V by 1 base and J by 5 bases, and 23 bases separated the two germline ends. The CDR3 length is 18 residues. The CDR3 DNA sequence: TGTGCCAGCAGTGAAGGTGTGGTCAGGGGTAAGGTCTGGGAGACCCAGTACTTC. Encoded protein: CASSEGVVRGKVWETQYF.

The chain carries TRBV11-2 and TRBJ2-1, with D uncertain. This CDR3 region has 12 residues. Germline V gene sequence: CDR1 SGHAT, CDR2 FQNNGV. Trimming took 5 bases from V and 7 from J, leaving 9 bases between them. The CDR3 here is CASSQFRNEQFF. The CDR3, as DNA: TGTGCCAGCAGCCAGTTCCGTAATGAGCAGTTCTTC.

J is TRBJ1-5 and V is TRBV5-4; D might be TRBD1 (5 bases). CDR3 length equals 14 residues. Trimming removed 0 bases from V and 6 bases from J, with 10 bases in between. CDR1 is SGHNT, CDR2 YYREEE, per germline (reference sequence). CDR3 protein: CASSLAGGSQPQHF. The CDR3 nucleotides are TGTGCCAGCAGCTTGGCGGGGGGAAGTCAGCCCCAGCATTTT.

This chain links TRBV14 with TRBJ1-2, with D perhaps matching TRBD1 (5 bases). The germline V and J ends were trimmed by 3 bases and 5 bases, with 7 bases remaining between them. Germline V gene sequence: CDR1 SGHDN, CDR2 FVKESK. The CDR3 length is 12 residues. CDR3 residues: CASSQTVYGYTF. In nucleotides, the CDR3 is TGTGCCAGCAGCCAGACAGTTTATGGCTACACCTTC.

The CDR3 region has the DNA TGTGCCAGCAGTTCGGGACAGGGACGAGGCGATACGCAGTATTTT. Translation: CASSSGQGRGDTQYF. The chain carries TRBV7-9 and TRBJ2-3, with TRBD1 identical over 9 bases. V lost 6 bases, J lost 6 bases, and 10 bases stayed unmatched. Germline V gene sequence: CDR1 SEHNR, CDR2 FQNEAQ (reference sequence). The CDR3 loop spans 15 amino acids.

This clone was seen just once. The chain uses TRBV29-1 and TRBJ2-2, with D possibly being TRBD1 (6 bases). Per germline, CDR1 SQVTM and CDR2 ANQGSEA. Trimming pared 7 bases from V and 5 bases from J, leaving 14 bases between. The CDR3 totals 13 residues. This CDR3 is CSGDTGGTGELFF. In DNA form, the CDR3 reads TGCAGCGGGGACACCGGCGGAACCGGGGAGCTGTTTTTT.

This chain joins TRBV27 and TRBJ2-5; 8 nucleotides line up with TRBD2. After removal of 6 bases from V and 2 bases from J, the junction contained 14 bases not matched to a gene. The length of the CDR3 is 17 residues. Germline lookup yields CDR1 MNHEY and CDR2 SMNVEV (reference sequence). The CDR3 nucleotides read TGTGCCAGCAGGACTCTTTTCGAGCGGGAGTATCAAGAGACCCAGTACTTC. Protein sequence: CASRTLFEREYQETQYF.

The chain joins TRBV10-3 to TRBJ2-2; the match to TRBD2 covers 7 bases. The J segment lost 0 bases and the V segment lost 9 bases, leaving 4 bases of the junction unmatched. The CDR3 sequence is 14 residues long. The germline gives CDR1 ENHRY, CDR2 SYGVKD. The CDR3 DNA reads as TGTGCCATGAAAGCGGGAACGAACACCGGGGAGCTGTTTTTT. Translating gives CAMKAGTNTGELFF.

The chain recombines TRBV5-1 with TRBJ2-5; 14 nucleotides match TRBD2. The V and J ends lost 5 bases and 1 base, in that order; junction bases with no gene match: 1. This CDR3 comprises 15 residues. From germline, CDR1 is SGHRS and CDR2 YFSETQ. The CDR3 sequence: CASRGTSGGQETQYF. The CDR3 nucleotides are TGCGCCAGCAGGGGGACTAGCGGGGGCCAAGAGACCCAGTACTTC.

CDR3 in DNA: TGTGCCAGCAGCCAAGCCCGGCTAGCGGGAGTTGGCCAAGAGACCCAGTACTTC. Its translation: CASSQARLAGVGQETQYF. The V gene is TRBV3-1 (or the pseudogene TRBV3-2), the J gene TRBJ2-5, with TRBD2 matching 10 bases. The CDR3 totals 18 residues. V was pared by 1 base and J by 1 base, with 9 bases of the junction left unmatched. The germline gives CDR1 LGHDT, CDR2 YNNKEL (reference sequence).

Comment on this clone: Additional DNA sequences in this sample encode the identical CDR3. V is TRBV27 and J is TRBJ2-1, with D possibly being TRBD1 (6 bases). Trimming stripped 4 bases from V and 4 bases from J, with 8 bases between. CDR1 MNHEY and CDR2 SMNVEV come from the germline V gene (reference sequence). The CDR3 loop spans 13 amino acids. The CDR3 is CASSYREYNEQFF. DNA for the CDR3: TGTGCCAGCAGTTACAGGGAGTACAATGAGCAGTTCTTC.

This clone was observed once. The chain employs TRBV19 and TRBJ2-1; no definite D call. The CDR3 has 12 amino acids. Germline V lookup: CDR1 LNHDA, CDR2 SQIVND (reference sequence). V lost 3 bases and J lost 7, with 7 bases in between. CDR3 coding DNA: TGTGCCAGTAGTATGGCCAGAAATGAGCAGTTCTTC. Translated, it gives CASSMARNEQFF.

The rearrangement uses TRBV9 and TRBJ2-5; 13 bases agree with TRBD2. The CDR3 totals 16 residues. The germline gives CDR1 SGDLS, CDR2 YYNGEE. The ends lost 3 bases at V and 2 bases at J; junction bases unmatched: 4. The CDR3 DNA reads TGTGCCAGCAGCGGGACTAGCGGGGGTGAGCAAGAGACCCAGTACTTC. Translated: CASSGTSGGEQETQYF.

This clone has just one count. CDR3 in amino acids: CASSIRTGLSETQYF. The CDR3 DNA reads as TGTGCCAGCAGCATAAGGACAGGGCTCAGCGAGACCCAGTACTTC. The chain is built from TRBV11-3 and TRBJ2-5; 8 bases are shared with TRBD1. V trimming: 5 bases; J trimming: 5 bases; junction bases outside the gene matches: 10. The CDR3 length is 15 residues. Germline V gene data show CDR1 as SGHNT and CDR2 as YENEEA.

The chain combines TRBV20-1 with TRBJ2-7; 8 bases fit TRBD2. CDR3 size: 14 residues. The V and J ends lost 3 bases and 2 bases, in that order; junction bases with no gene match: 6. Germline values: CDR1 DFQATT, CDR2 SNEGSKA (reference sequence). Here the CDR3 DNA reads TGCAGTGCTAGTAGGGCTAGCGGGCCCTACGAGCAGTACTTC. Its protein product is CSASRASGPYEQYF.

V and J are TRBV5-4 and TRBJ1-1, with a weak D call TRBD1 (5 bases). V dropped 2 bases and J dropped 1 base, with 6 bases sitting between them. The CDR3 totals 13 residues. Germline V gene sequence: CDR1 SGHNT, CDR2 YYREEE (reference sequence). The CDR3 DNA sequence: TGTGCCAGCAGCTTTGACAGGAACACTGAAGCTTTCTTT. This encodes CASSFDRNTEAFF.

The DNA of the CDR3 is TGTGCCAGCAGCGTCACAGGGACGATGGACACTGAAGCTTTCTTT. It codes for CASSVTGTMDTEAFF. This chain links TRBV9 with TRBJ1-1; the D gene is possibly TRBD1 (6 bases). V was cut by 2 bases and J by 3 bases, with 14 bases left in between. The germline V gene encodes CDR1 SGDLS and CDR2 YYNGEE. The CDR3 contains 15 residues.

The rearrangement links TRBV6-5 to TRBJ1-4; a possible D gene is TRBD1 (6 bases). Germline V gene sequence: CDR1 MNHEY, CDR2 SVGAGI. V lost 6 bases and J 7 bases, leaving 15 bases between the germline ends. The CDR3 is 14 amino acids. CDR3 in amino acids: CASSVTGPGEKLFF. In DNA form, the CDR3 reads TGTGCCAGCAGCGTAACAGGGCCGGGTGAAAAACTGTTTTTT.

CDR3 sequence reads: CASRTQGSNQPQHF. CDR3 nucleotides: TGTGCCAGCAGGACACAGGGTAGCAATCAGCCCCAGCATTTT. The chain recombines TRBV6-5 with TRBJ1-5, with a tentative D call TRBD1 (6 bases). Germline V gene data show CDR1 as MNHEY and CDR2 as SVGAGI. The CDR3 consists of 14 residues. Trimming left V 6 bases short and J 0 bases short, with 9 bases between.

The chain is built from TRBV28 and TRBJ1-6; D remains ambiguous. Germline CDR1 reads MDHEN; CDR2 reads SYDVKM. CDR3 length: 13 residues. Trimming took off 7 bases at V and 5 bases at J, with 9 bases between the two ends. The CDR3 nucleotides are TGTGCCAGCAACGGGTGGAATAATTCACCCCTCCACTTT. Protein sequence: CASNGWNNSPLHF.

V gene TRBV4-2 combines with J gene TRBJ1-6, with 7 bases matching TRBD1. V shed 1 base and J 14 bases; nucleotides not matched to a gene: 11. Germline lookup yields CDR1 LGHNA and CDR2 YNFKEQ. This CDR3 has 15 amino acids. The CDR3: CASSQASQGVGSLHF. The CDR3 coding sequence is TGTGCCAGCAGCCAAGCCTCTCAGGGGGTTGGTTCCCTCCACTTT.

V and J are TRBV5-1 and TRBJ2-5; possible D gene TRBD1, 5 bases. Per germline, CDR1 SGHRS and CDR2 YFSETQ. The V end was cut by 0 bases, the J end by 0 bases, with 9 bases between. The CDR3 extends over 15 amino acids. The CDR3 is CASSLGGADQETQYF. DNA for the CDR3: TGCGCCAGCAGCTTGGGGGGCGCGGACCAAGAGACCCAGTACTTC.

The chain uses TRBV28 and TRBJ1-5, with D unclear. The CDR3 runs to 13 residues. V was pared by 6 bases and J by 9 bases, with 15 bases between. Germline V CDR1 and CDR2: MDHEN, SYDVKM. DNA for the CDR3: TGTGCCAGCAGGATGGAGGTGGGTTGGCCCCAGCATTTT. The encoded protein is CASRMEVGWPQHF.

This sequence joins TRBV5-1 and TRBJ2-1, with D uncertain. Germline V gene data show CDR1 as SGHRS and CDR2 as YFSETQ. The CDR3 runs 11 residues. Trimming cost V 0 bases and J 8 bases, with 3 bases left between them. CDR3: CASSLDYEQFF. The CDR3 bases are TGCGCCAGCAGCTTGGACTATGAGCAGTTCTTC.

V usage is TRBV28 and J usage is TRBJ2-5; a weak D match, TRBD2 (5 bases). Germline assignment: CDR1 MDHEN and CDR2 SYDVKM. This CDR3 is built from 16 residues. The ends were cut back, 3 bases at V and 3 bases at J, with 17 bases in the middle. CDR3 nucleotides: TGTGCCAGCAGTTTCGTAGATGGACTCCAAGAAGAGACCCAGTACTTC. Its protein is CASSFVDGLQEETQYF.

The chain uses TRBV6-2 or TRBV6-3 and TRBJ1-1, with TRBD1 as a possible D gene (6 bases). Trimming stripped 4 bases from V and 0 bases from J, with 12 bases between. Germline assignment: CDR1 MNHEY and CDR2 SVGEGT. CDR3 length: 15 amino acids. This chain's CDR3 is CASSSDRSLNTEAFF. In DNA, the CDR3 is TGTGCCAGCAGTTCGGACAGATCTCTGAACACTGAAGCTTTCTTT.

This chain uses TRBV6-1 with TRBJ2-7, with 9 bases fitting TRBD1. This CDR3 spans 17 amino acids. Germline CDR1 MNHNS, CDR2 SASEGT. J lost 5 bases, V lost 4 bases, and 15 bases had no gene match. The CDR3 here is CASSVSSRDRVVHEQYF. CDR3 DNA: TGTGCCAGCAGTGTTTCTTCCCGGGACAGGGTAGTCCACGAGCAGTACTTC.

V usage is TRBV28 and J usage is TRBJ1-5; 10 nucleotides agree with TRBD1. Per the germline V gene, CDR1 is MDHEN and CDR2 is SYDVKM. With 7 bases clipped from V and 5 bases from J, the junction kept 5 bases outside the gene matches. The CDR3 spans 14 residues. This chain's CDR3 is CASNTGQGYQPQHF. DNA for the CDR3: TGTGCCAGCAATACGGGACAGGGGTATCAGCCCCAGCATTTT.